Each of the 12 T cell receptor beta chains below was sequenced from the same sample in a study of blood T cells in healthy people across ages. A second PCR, run for roughly 7 to 11 cycles, used a sample-barcoded 5' primer plus a J-beta primer mix. TCRdb used MiXCR to reprocess the 5' RACE reads, holding one entry per CDR3 protein. Of 750,000 to 1,000,000 distinct CDR3 sequences listed, about 29% are singletons. In addition, the sample was reused for a study of T cells of mothers and their children.

The material sequenced was blood. These receptors all stem from a woman in her thirties or forties in good health.

CDR3 amino acids: CASTRDRVYGYTF. Written as DNA, the CDR3 is TGTGCCAGCACCCGGGACAGGGTCTATGGCTACACCTTC. The rearrangement links TRBV6-6 to TRBJ1-2; 9 positions match TRBD1. The CDR3 is 13 residues long. Per the germline V gene, CDR1 is MNHNY and CDR2 is SVGAGI (reference sequence). Trimming took 7 bases from V and 4 from J; bases not matched to a gene: 4.

The chain employs TRBV5-6 and TRBJ1-1, with D tentatively TRBD1 (6 bases). Trimming shortened V by 3 bases and J by 8 bases, and 11 bases separated the two germline ends. CDR1 and CDR2 from the germline V gene are SGHDT and YYEEEE. This CDR3 contains 12 residues. This CDR3 is CASSWGAGEAFF. The CDR3 coding sequence is TGTGCCAGCAGCTGGGGGGCTGGAGAAGCTTTCTTT.

This clonotype appeared a few times. The CDR3 DNA sequence: TGTGCCAGCAGTGAACACGGGACAGCCTCCTACGAGCAGTACTTC. It specifies CASSEHGTASYEQYF. The chain carries TRBV28 and TRBJ2-7; 7 bases match TRBD1. CDR3 length: 15 residues. V lost 5 bases and J lost 0; bases outside the gene matches: 7. Germline V CDR1 and CDR2: MDHEN, SYDVKM. The variable domain in full, completed from reference TRBV28 and TRBJ2-7, reads DVKVTQSSRYLVKRTGEKVFLECVQDMDHENMFWYRQDPGLGLRLIYFSYDVKMKEKGDIPEGYSVSREKKERFSLILESASTNQTSMYLCASSEHGTASYEQYFGPGTRLTVT.

This chain links TRBV24-1 with TRBJ1-2; 9 bases agree with TRBD1. Trimming took 3 bases from V and 6 from J; bases not matched to a gene: 7. This CDR3 is 15 amino acids long. Germline values: CDR1 KGHDR, CDR2 SFDVKD. CDR3 sequence: CATSDNRGLADGYTF. The CDR3 DNA is TGTGCCACCAGTGATAACAGGGGGCTGGCGGATGGCTACACCTTC.

This chain uses TRBV27 with TRBJ2-3; 10 nucleotides line up with TRBD1. CDR3 length equals 13 residues. Germline CDR1 and CDR2: MNHEY and SMNVEV (reference sequence). With V trimmed by 7 bases and J by 7 bases, 5 bases remained unmatched. As DNA, the CDR3 is TGTGCCAGCAAAGACAGGGGGCTGAATACGCAGTATTTT. It encodes CASKDRGLNTQYF.

As regards this clonotype: This may stem from a read error, because a much larger clone lies one nucleotide away. The genes are TRBV18 and TRBJ2-7; no reliable D call. Germline V lookup: CDR1 KGHSH, CDR2 LQKENI. V shed 6 bases and J shed 7 bases, with 25 bases lying between them. The CDR3 totals 16 residues. The DNA of the CDR3 is TGTGCCAGCTCCTATACCAACTCACAACAGAACAATGAGCAGTACTTC. Translating it yields CASSYTNSQQNNEQYF.

The chain uses TRBV19 and TRBJ2-5; 7 bases fit TRBD1. TRBJ2-7 matches the DNA end more closely, so the J call is doubtful. CDR3 length: 14 amino acids. CDR1 is LNHDA and CDR2 is SQIVND in the germline V gene (reference sequence). In nucleotides, the CDR3 is TGTGCCAGTACCCCAAACAGGGGAACTGACGAGCAGTACTTC. The encoded protein is CASTPNRGTDEQYF.

The chain has TRBV25-1 and TRBJ1-2; D remains unclear. The V gene's germline CDR1 is MGHDK and CDR2 SYGVNS. CDR3 size: 11 residues. V was cut by 3 bases and J by 13 bases, with 12 bases left in between. This CDR3 reads CASSDYPTLTF. The CDR3 bases are TGTGCCAGCAGTGATTATCCTACACTCACCTTC.

This rearrangement joins TRBV10-3 to TRBJ2-5, with 11 bases identical to TRBD2. CDR3 length equals 16 residues. Trimming cost V 4 bases and J 1 base; bases outside gene matches: 5. Germline assignment: CDR1 ENHRY and CDR2 SYGVKD. The CDR3 bases are TGTGCCATCAGTGCAACTAGCGGGGGTACCCAAGAGACCCAGTACTTC. Protein product: CAISATSGGTQETQYF.

In this sample, this clonotype turned up many times. The genes are TRBV7-2 and TRBJ2-5; 9 nucleotides line up with TRBD2. The ends lost 1 base at V and 0 bases at J; junction bases unmatched: 3. The germline CDR1 and CDR2 sequences are SGHTA and FQGNSA. The CDR3 has 16 residues. In DNA form, the CDR3 reads TGTGCCAGCAGCTTAGAAGCGGGGGGTAACCAAGAGACCCAGTACTTC. This translates into CASSLEAGGNQETQYF.

This clonotype was observed many times. The chain joins TRBV24-1 to TRBJ2-3; 8 bases are shared with TRBD1. There are 15 residues in the CDR3. Losses at the gene ends were 8 bases for V and 6 bases for J; bases not matched to a gene: 12. CDR1 is KGHDR, CDR2 SFDVKD, per germline. In DNA form, the CDR3 reads TGTGCCACCACTTCGCGCGGGACAGGTGAGGATACGCAGTATTTT. Protein: CATTSRGTGEDTQYF.

V and J are TRBV2 and TRBJ1-1; 7 positions match TRBD1. Per the germline V gene, CDR1 is SNHLY and CDR2 is FYNNEI. The trim removed 6 bases at V and 3 bases at J, leaving 10 bases unmatched. The CDR3 runs to 15 residues. CDR3 protein: CASSLQGGRDTEAFF. The DNA of the CDR3 is TGTGCCAGCAGCCTCCAGGGGGGCAGAGACACTGAAGCTTTCTTT.